Sequencing of this TCR beta chain was carried out in a study of T cell repertoires in aging, cancer and after chemotherapy. V was trimmed by 5 bases and J by 0 bases, leaving 9 bases between them. Germline CDR1 is KGHDR and CDR2 is SFDVKD. This CDR3 is 14 amino acids long. Rearranged V-D-J TRB sequences were amplified with a mixed TRB-A/B primer pool. TCRdb redid the calling of the multiplex PCR reads with MiXCR, one entry per CDR3 protein. This sample yields about 10,000 distinct CDR3 sequences, of which less than 30% are seen a single time; around 1.2% belongs to the top ten. Overall study findings and caveats: Healthy donors lost TCR diversity with age mainly through richness, cancer patients through richness and evenness. Median generation probability rose over the chemotherapy interval in each cancer cohort, suggesting rebound thymic output.

This clonotype showed up just a few times. Its antigen is not identified. Peripheral blood genomic DNA, not sorted cells or RNA, was the template. The sequencing sample was made of blood. The TCR originated in a human donor in good health. V gene TRBV24-1 combines with J gene TRBJ1-1, with D possibly TRBD1 on 5 matching bases. The CDR3 coding sequence is TGTGCCACCAGTGCTGGGGGGTTGAACACTGAAGCTTTCTTT. Its protein product is CATSAGGLNTEAFF.